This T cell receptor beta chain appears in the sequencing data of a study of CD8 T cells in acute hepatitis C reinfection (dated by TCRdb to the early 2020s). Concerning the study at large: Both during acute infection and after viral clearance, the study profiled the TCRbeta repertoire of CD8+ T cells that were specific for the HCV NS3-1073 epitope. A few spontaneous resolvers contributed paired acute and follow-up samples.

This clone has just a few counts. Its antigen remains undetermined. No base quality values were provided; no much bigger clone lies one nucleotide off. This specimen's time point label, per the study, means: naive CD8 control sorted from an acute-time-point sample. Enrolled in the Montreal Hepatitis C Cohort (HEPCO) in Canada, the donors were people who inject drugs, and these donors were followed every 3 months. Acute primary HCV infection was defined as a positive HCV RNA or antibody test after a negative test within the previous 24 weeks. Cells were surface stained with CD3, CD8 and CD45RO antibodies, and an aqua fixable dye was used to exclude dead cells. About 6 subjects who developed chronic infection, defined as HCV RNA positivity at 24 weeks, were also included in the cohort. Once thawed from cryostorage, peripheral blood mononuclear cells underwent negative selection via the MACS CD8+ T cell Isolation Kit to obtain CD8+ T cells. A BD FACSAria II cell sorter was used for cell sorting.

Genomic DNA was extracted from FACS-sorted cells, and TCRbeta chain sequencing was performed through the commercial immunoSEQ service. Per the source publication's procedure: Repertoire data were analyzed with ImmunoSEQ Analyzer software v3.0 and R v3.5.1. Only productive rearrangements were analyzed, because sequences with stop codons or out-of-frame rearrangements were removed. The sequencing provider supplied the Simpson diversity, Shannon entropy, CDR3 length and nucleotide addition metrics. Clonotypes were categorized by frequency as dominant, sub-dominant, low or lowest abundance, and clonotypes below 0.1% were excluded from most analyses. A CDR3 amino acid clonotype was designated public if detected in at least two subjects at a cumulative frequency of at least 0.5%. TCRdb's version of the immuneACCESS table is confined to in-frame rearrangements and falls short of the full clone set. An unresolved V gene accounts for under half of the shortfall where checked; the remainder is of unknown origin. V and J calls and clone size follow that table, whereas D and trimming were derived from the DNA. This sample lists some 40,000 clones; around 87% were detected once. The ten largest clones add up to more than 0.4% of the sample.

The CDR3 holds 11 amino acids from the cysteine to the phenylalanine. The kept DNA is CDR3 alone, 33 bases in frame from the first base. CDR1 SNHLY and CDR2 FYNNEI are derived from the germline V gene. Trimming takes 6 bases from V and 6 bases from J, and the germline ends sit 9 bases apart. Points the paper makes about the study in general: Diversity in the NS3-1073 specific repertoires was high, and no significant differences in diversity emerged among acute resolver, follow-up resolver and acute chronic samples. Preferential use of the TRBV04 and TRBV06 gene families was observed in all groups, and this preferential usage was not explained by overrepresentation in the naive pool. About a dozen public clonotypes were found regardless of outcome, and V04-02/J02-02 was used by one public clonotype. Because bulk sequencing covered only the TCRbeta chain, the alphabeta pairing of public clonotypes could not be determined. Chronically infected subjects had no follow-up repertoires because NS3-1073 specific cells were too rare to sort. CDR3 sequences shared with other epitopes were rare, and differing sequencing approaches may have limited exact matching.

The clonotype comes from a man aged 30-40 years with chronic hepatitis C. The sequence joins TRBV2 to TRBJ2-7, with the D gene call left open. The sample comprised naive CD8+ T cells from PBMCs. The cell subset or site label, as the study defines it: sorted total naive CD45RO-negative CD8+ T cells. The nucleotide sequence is TGTGCCAGCAGCAAGGGTGGCGAGCAGTACTTC. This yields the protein CASSKGGEQYF.